This entry lists 18 T cell receptor beta chains sequenced from one sample in a study of cytomegalovirus exposure and HLA in healthy donors. PCR was performed using 60 Vbeta and 13 Jbeta primers. Assay used: immunoSEQ multiplex PCR; TCRdb lists only in-frame clones, some missing. The table includes some 170,000 clones, 70% to 75% detected once. Source material: PBMCs. These receptors came from a man between 18 and 35 years old in good health and CMV-seropositive.

V is TRBV27 and J is TRBJ2-3; TRBD2 matches 10 bases. CDR3 length equals 16 residues. Germline CDR1 reads MNHEY; CDR2 reads SMNVEV (reference sequence). V lost 2 bases, J lost 5 bases, and 7 bases stayed unmatched. CDR3 nucleotides: TGTGCCAGCAGTTTACGGGCTAGCGGGAGCCTAGATACGCAGTATTTT. Protein sequence: CASSLRASGSLDTQYF.

The rearrangement links TRBV5-1 to TRBJ1-2; D remains ambiguous. CDR1 SGHRS and CDR2 YFSETQ come from the germline V gene. The CDR3 sequence is 14 residues long. Deletions cut 1 base from V and 0 bases from J, with 7 bases between. This CDR3 reads CASSLPETNYGYTF. CDR3 bases: TGCGCCAGCAGCTTGCCAGAAACTAACTATGGCTACACCTTC.

This clone was observed a few times. The chain links TRBV7-3 to TRBJ2-1; TRBD1 is a possible D gene (6 bases). Per the germline V gene, CDR1 is SGHTA and CDR2 is FQGTGA. Trimming stripped 5 bases from V and 4 bases from J, with 21 bases between. The CDR3 loop spans 17 amino acids. The CDR3 is CASSARPDRRNYNEQFF. CDR3 nucleotides: TGTGCCAGCAGCGCCCGGCCTGACAGGAGAAATTACAATGAGCAGTTCTTC.

V usage is TRBV5-1 and J usage is TRBJ1-5; perhaps TRBD1 as D (6 bases). Trimming removed 4 bases from V and 1 base from J, with 18 bases in between. CDR3 length: 17 amino acids. CDR1 and CDR2 from the germline V gene are SGHRS and YFSETQ. Here the CDR3 reads CASSLNPLRGSNQPQHF. The CDR3 DNA reads TGCGCCAGCAGCCTTAACCCTCTTAGGGGGAGCAATCAGCCCCAGCATTTT.

The chain carries TRBV15 and TRBJ2-3; 8 nucleotides align to TRBD2. The CDR3 runs 13 residues. The germline gives CDR1 LNHNV, CDR2 YYDKDF (reference sequence). Trimming at V came to 3 bases and at J to 13 bases, leaving 9 bases not matched to a gene. CDR3 loop: CATSSLPGLEEYF. In DNA form, the CDR3 reads TGTGCCACCAGCAGTCTACCGGGACTAGAGGAGTATTTT.

In its sample, this clone was seen a few times. The chain recombines TRBV5-1 with TRBJ1-5; the D is unclear. Germline V lookup: CDR1 SGHRS, CDR2 YFSETQ. Trimming took 0 bases from V and 5 from J, leaving 6 bases between them. The CDR3 is 13 residues long. The CDR3 spells CASSLGRDQPQHF. CDR3 coding DNA: TGCGCCAGCAGCTTGGGCCGGGATCAGCCCCAGCATTTT.

This clone was detected only a few times. In DNA form, the CDR3 reads TGTGCCTGGGGTACGGGACAGGTGGCTAACTATGGCTACACCTTC. This gives the protein CAWGTGQVANYGYTF. This rearrangement joins TRBV30 to TRBJ1-2; 8 bases agree with TRBD1. Looked up from germline, CDR1 is GTSNPN and CDR2 is SVGIG (reference sequence). The length of the CDR3 is 15 residues. Germline trimming cut 5 bases from V and 0 bases from J; bases unmatched to any gene: 8.

V usage is TRBV5-1 and J usage is TRBJ1-1; 8 nucleotides line up with TRBD1. This CDR3 has 18 amino acids. V lost 2 bases to trimming and J lost 1 base; unmatched junction nucleotides: 13. In germline, CDR1 is SGHRS, CDR2 YFSETQ. CDR3 sequence (DNA): TGCGCCAGCAGCTTAAGGACGGTTACAGGGGGTGCGAACACTGAAGCTTTCTTT. Translated: CASSLRTVTGGANTEAFF.

This clone turned up a few times. The gene calls are TRBV29-1 and TRBJ1-1; no clear D. The CDR3 loop spans 15 amino acids. CDR1 and CDR2 (germline): SQVTM, ANQGSEA. V lost 3 bases and J lost 0, with 14 bases in between. The CDR3 nucleotides read TGCAGCGTTGAGGCAGATATTATGATGAACACTGAAGCTTTCTTT. Amino acid sequence: CSVEADIMMNTEAFF.

This rearrangement joins TRBV10-3 to TRBJ1-2, with a possible D match to TRBD1 (5 bases). CDR1 and CDR2 from the germline V gene are ENHRY and SYGVKD. This CDR3 has 11 residues. V lost 8 bases and J lost 8, with 12 bases in between. In nucleotides, the CDR3 is TGTGCCATCGATGGGGCTGGGGGCTACACCTTC. It specifies CAIDGAGGYTF.

This clone turned up a few times. J is TRBJ1-5 and V is TRBV6-6, with TRBD1 as a possible D gene (5 bases). The CDR3 is 13 amino acids. Germline V gene lookup returns CDR1 MNHNY and CDR2 SVGAGI (reference sequence). V was pared by 3 bases and J by 5 bases, with 8 bases between. The CDR3 is CASSYGADQPQHF. CDR3 coding DNA: TGTGCCAGCAGTTATGGGGCCGATCAGCCCCAGCATTTT.

V gene TRBV7-6 combines with J gene TRBJ2-3; D gene ambiguous. This CDR3 has 11 residues. The V gene's germline CDR1 is SGHVS and CDR2 FNYEAQ. V shed 1 base and J shed 10 bases, with 6 bases lying between them. This CDR3 reads CASSLGSAQYF. The CDR3 coding sequence is TGTGCCAGCAGCTTAGGTTCCGCGCAGTATTTT.

J is TRBJ2-6 and V is TRBV30, with 7 bases matching TRBD2. The ends lost 2 bases at V and 0 bases at J; junction bases unmatched: 13. Germline V gene data show CDR1 as GTSNPN and CDR2 as SVGIG (reference sequence). This CDR3 is built from 19 residues. The CDR3 DNA sequence: TGTGCCTGGAGTAAAGTTCGTCAGCGGGGAAGCTCTGGGGCCAACGTCCTGACTTTC. Its translation is CAWSKVRQRGSSGANVLTF. The entire variable domain, with the rest obtained from reference TRBV30 and TRBJ2-6, is as follows: SQTIHQWPATLVQPVGSPLSLECTVEGTSNPNLYWYRQAAGRGLQLLFYSVGIGQISSEVPQNLSASRPQDRQFILSSKKLLLSDSGFYLCAWSKVRQRGSSGANVLTFGAGSRLTVL.

This clone was seen more than once but under ten times. The chain recombines TRBV6-6 with TRBJ2-1, with TRBD2 identical over 12 bases. CDR1 and CDR2 from the germline V gene are MNHNY and SVGAGI (reference sequence). The CDR3 runs 15 residues. The trim removed 4 bases at V and 3 bases at J, leaving 1 base unmatched. CDR3 DNA sequence: TGTGCCAGCAGTTCGGGACTAGCGGGCTACAATGAGCAGTTCTTC. Encoded protein: CASSSGLAGYNEQFF.

Concerning this clone itself: At one boundary the junction diverges from the germline segment, which might be a read error. CDR3 nucleotides: TGTGCCAGCAGTTTAGTGCGGGAGGAGGGGGAGCAGTTCTTC. Translating gives CASSLVREEGEQFF. The chain links TRBV7-2 to TRBJ2-1; 8 positions agree with TRBD2. Germline V gene data show CDR1 as SGHTA and CDR2 as FQGNSA. The CDR3 covers 14 residues.

This clone came up once. The chain uses TRBV28 and TRBJ1-4, with 7 bases aligning to TRBD1. V was pared by 8 bases and J by 6 bases, with 3 bases of the junction left unmatched. In germline, CDR1 is MDHEN, CDR2 SYDVKM. The CDR3 extends over 12 amino acids. Written as DNA, the CDR3 is TGTGCCAGCCGACAGGGACATGAAAAACTGTTTTTT. This codes for CASRQGHEKLFF. The entire variable domain, with the rest obtained from reference TRBV28 and TRBJ1-4, is as follows: DVKVTQSSRYLVKRTGEKVFLECVQDMDHENMFWYRQDPGLGLRLIYFSYDVKMKEKGDIPEGYSVSREKKERFSLILESASTNQTSMYLCASRQGHEKLFFGSGTQLSVL.

This clone was detected a few times. The chain carries TRBV5-1 and TRBJ1-3, with a weak D call TRBD1 (6 bases). Germline V gives CDR1 SGHRS, CDR2 YFSETQ. V lost 0 bases and J lost 0, with 13 bases in between. This CDR3 contains 17 residues. The CDR3, as DNA: TGCGCCAGCAGCTTGGCCTGGGGGCAGGTCTCTGGAAACACCATATATTTT. It encodes CASSLAWGQVSGNTIYF.

The chain employs TRBV4-2 and TRBJ2-1; 8 nucleotides match TRBD2. Per germline, CDR1 LGHNA and CDR2 YNFKEQ. This CDR3 is 14 amino acids long. J was trimmed by 6 bases and V by 7 bases; bases with no gene match: 8. The CDR3 DNA sequence: TGTGCCAGCACCGGGGGGGGTTGGAGCAATGAGCAGTTCTTC. Protein sequence: CASTGGGWSNEQFF.